The rows below give T cell receptor beta chains drawn from one sample of a study of blood T cell repertoires in COVID-19. Assay used: immunoSEQ multiplex PCR; TCRdb lists only in-frame clones, some missing. The table shows about 180,000 clones, with 80% to 90% occurring only once. The material sequenced was peripheral blood. These receptors were taken from a woman between 70 and 85 years old with COVID-19, enrolled during active disease. CDR3s include the opening cysteine and the closing phenylalanine or tryptophan. The order of the fields is clone size, CDR3 length, V gene, D gene, J gene, CDR3 protein, CDR3 DNA. A D gene is named only where the DNA matches it firmly. Expanded clones are given a class, and other clones once, few, many or no size at all.

abundance: NA
len: 15
v_gene: TRBV10-3
d_gene: NA
j_gene: TRBJ2-7
CDR3aa: CAISEPETGNYEQYF
CDR3nt: TGTGCCATCAGTGAGCCCGAGACAGGAAACTACGAGCAGTACTTC

abundance: NA
len: 12
v_gene: TRBV27
d_gene: NA
j_gene: TRBJ2-3
CDR3aa: CASRATGDTQYF
CDR3nt: TGTGCCAGCAGGGCAACAGGAGATACGCAGTATTTT

abundance: once
len: 14
v_gene: TRBV19
d_gene: NA
j_gene: TRBJ1-5
CDR3aa: CASSIYDSNQPQHF
CDR3nt: TGTGCCAGTAGTATCTATGATAGCAATCAGCCCCAGCATTTT

abundance: NA
len: 13
v_gene: TRBV18
d_gene: NA
j_gene: TRBJ1-1
CDR3aa: CASSDIVFSEAFF
CDR3nt: TGTGCCAGCTCAGATATAGTTTTCTCCGAAGCTTTCTTT

abundance: NA
len: 15
v_gene: TRBV28
d_gene: TRBD1
j_gene: TRBJ1-1
CDR3aa: CASSSGQGVYTEAFF
CDR3nt: TGTGCCAGCAGTTCCGGACAGGGGGTTTATACTGAAGCTTTCTTT

abundance: NA
len: 14
v_gene: TRBV5-1
d_gene: TRBD1
j_gene: TRBJ2-7
CDR3aa: CASSQGQGFYEQYF
CDR3nt: TGCGCCAGCAGCCAGGGACAGGGGTTCTACGAGCAGTACTTC

abundance: NA
len: 16
v_gene: TRBV21-1
d_gene: NA
j_gene: TRBJ2-1
CDR3aa: CASTGPFSGRINEQFF
CDR3nt: TGTGCCAGCACCGGCCCATTTAGCGGGAGAATCAATGAGCAGTTCTTC

abundance: few
len: 16
v_gene: TRBV2
d_gene: NA
j_gene: TRBJ1-3
CDR3aa: CASSGVQDSSGNTIYF
CDR3nt: TGTGCCAGCAGTGGAGTGCAGGATAGCTCTGGAAACACCATATATTTT

abundance: NA
len: 14
v_gene: TRBV7-9
d_gene: TRBD1
j_gene: TRBJ2-7
CDR3aa: CASSIGQGAGEQYF
CDR3nt: TGTGCCAGCAGCATCGGACAGGGGGCTGGCGAGCAGTACTTC

abundance: once
len: 19
v_gene: TRBV9
d_gene: TRBD1
j_gene: TRBJ2-3
CDR3aa: CASSFLGVVGTGGTDTQYF
CDR3nt: TGTGCCAGCAGCTTCCTCGGTGTGGTAGGGACAGGGGGCACAGATACGCAGTATTTT

abundance: NA
len: 14
v_gene: TRBV3-1/TRBV3-2
d_gene: NA
j_gene: TRBJ2-2
CDR3aa: CASSQVQVTGELFF
CDR3nt: TGTGCCAGCAGCCAAGTTCAGGTCACCGGGGAGCTGTTTTTT

abundance: NA
len: 17
v_gene: TRBV24-1
d_gene: TRBD1
j_gene: TRBJ1-5
CDR3aa: CATSDTPQGGGNQPQHF
CDR3nt: TGTGCCACCAGTGATACACCCCAGGGGGGCGGCAATCAGCCCCAGCATTTT

abundance: NA
len: 14
v_gene: TRBV15
d_gene: NA
j_gene: TRBJ1-1
CDR3aa: CATSGGWQSVEAFF
CDR3nt: TGTGCCACCAGCGGGGGGTGGCAGTCTGTTGAAGCTTTCTTT

abundance: NA
len: 14
v_gene: TRBV19
d_gene: NA
j_gene: TRBJ2-2
CDR3aa: CASSPTGNTGELFF
CDR3nt: TGTGCCAGTAGTCCGACAGGGAACACCGGGGAGCTGTTTTTT

abundance: NA
len: 14
v_gene: TRBV4-2
d_gene: NA
j_gene: TRBJ1-1
CDR3aa: CASSHDTERTEAFF
CDR3nt: TGTGCCAGCAGCCACGACACTGAACGCACTGAAGCTTTCTTT

abundance: NA
len: 11
v_gene: TRBV30
d_gene: NA
j_gene: TRBJ1-4
CDR3aa: CAWSTHEKLFF
CDR3nt: TGTGCCTGGAGTACACATGAAAAACTGTTTTTT

abundance: NA
len: 12
v_gene: TRBV19
d_gene: NA
j_gene: TRBJ2-3
CDR3aa: CASRPQGDTQYF
CDR3nt: TGTGCCAGTAGGCCACAGGGTGATACGCAGTATTTT

abundance: NA
len: 14
v_gene: TRBV3-1/TRBV3-2
d_gene: NA
j_gene: TRBJ1-4
CDR3aa: CASSRPAGAEKLFF
CDR3nt: TGTGCCAGCAGCCGACCAGCGGGGGCAGAAAAACTGTTTTTT

abundance: NA
len: 11
v_gene: TRBV30
d_gene: NA
j_gene: TRBJ2-5
CDR3aa: CAWSPGGTQYF
CDR3nt: TGTGCCTGGAGTCCCGGGGGGACCCAGTACTTC

abundance: NA
len: 14
v_gene: TRBV9
d_gene: NA
j_gene: TRBJ2-2
CDR3aa: CASSVAGGYGELFF
CDR3nt: TGTGCCAGCAGCGTAGCTGGGGGGTACGGGGAGCTGTTTTTT

abundance: NA
len: 16
v_gene: TRBV5-4
d_gene: TRBD1
j_gene: TRBJ2-7
CDR3aa: CASTPQTGTGTREQYF
CDR3nt: TGTGCCAGCACCCCCCAAACCGGGACAGGGACTCGCGAGCAGTACTTC

abundance: NA
len: 12
v_gene: TRBV28
d_gene: TRBD1
j_gene: TRBJ1-5
CDR3aa: CASSQGDQPQHF
CDR3nt: TGTGCCAGCAGCCAGGGGGATCAGCCCCAGCATTTT